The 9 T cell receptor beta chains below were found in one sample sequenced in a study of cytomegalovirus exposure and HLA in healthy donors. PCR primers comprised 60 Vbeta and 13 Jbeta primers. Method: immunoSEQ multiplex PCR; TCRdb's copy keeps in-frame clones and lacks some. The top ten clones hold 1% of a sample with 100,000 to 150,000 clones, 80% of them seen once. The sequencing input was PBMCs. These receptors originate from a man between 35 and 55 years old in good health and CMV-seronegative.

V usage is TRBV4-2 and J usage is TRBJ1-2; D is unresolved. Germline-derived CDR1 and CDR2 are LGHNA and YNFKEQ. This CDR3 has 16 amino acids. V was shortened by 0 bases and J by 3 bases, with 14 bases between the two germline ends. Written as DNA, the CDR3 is TGTGCCAGCAGCCAAGATCGGGGAACGGCTGACTATGGCTACACCTTC. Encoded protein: CASSQDRGTADYGYTF.

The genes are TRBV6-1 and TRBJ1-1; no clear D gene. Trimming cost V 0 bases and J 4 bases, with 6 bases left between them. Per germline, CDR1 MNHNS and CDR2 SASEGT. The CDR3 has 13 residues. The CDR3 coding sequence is TGTGCCAGCAGTGAAGCCACTTCCACTGAAGCTTTCTTT. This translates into CASSEATSTEAFF.

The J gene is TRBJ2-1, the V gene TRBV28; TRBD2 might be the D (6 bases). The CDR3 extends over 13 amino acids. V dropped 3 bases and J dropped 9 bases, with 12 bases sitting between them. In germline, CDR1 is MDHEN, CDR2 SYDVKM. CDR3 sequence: CASSFGGLVEQFF. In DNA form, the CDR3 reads TGTGCCAGCAGTTTTGGGGGGTTGGTTGAGCAGTTCTTC.

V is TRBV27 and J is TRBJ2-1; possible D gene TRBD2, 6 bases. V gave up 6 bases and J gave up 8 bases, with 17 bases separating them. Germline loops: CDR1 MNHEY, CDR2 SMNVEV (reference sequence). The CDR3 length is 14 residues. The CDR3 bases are TGTGCCAGCAGGCCCATGGAGGGGAACGATGAGCAGTTCTTC. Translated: CASRPMEGNDEQFF.

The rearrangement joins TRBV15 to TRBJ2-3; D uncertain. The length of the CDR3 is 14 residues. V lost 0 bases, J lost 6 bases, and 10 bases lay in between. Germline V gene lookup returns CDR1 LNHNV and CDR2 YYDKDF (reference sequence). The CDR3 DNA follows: TGTGCCACCAGCAGAGACTGGGCCCGGGATACGCAGTATTTT. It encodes CATSRDWARDTQYF.

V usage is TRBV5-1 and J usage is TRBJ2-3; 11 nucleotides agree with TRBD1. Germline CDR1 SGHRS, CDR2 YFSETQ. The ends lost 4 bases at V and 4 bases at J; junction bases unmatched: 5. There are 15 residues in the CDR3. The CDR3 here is CASSVGQGASDTQYF. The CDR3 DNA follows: TGCGCCAGCAGCGTCGGACAGGGGGCCTCAGATACGCAGTATTTT.

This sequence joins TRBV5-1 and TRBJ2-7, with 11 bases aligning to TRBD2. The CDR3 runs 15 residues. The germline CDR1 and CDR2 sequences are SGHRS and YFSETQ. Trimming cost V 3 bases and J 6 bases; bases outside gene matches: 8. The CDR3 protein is CASSSTGSGGAEQYF. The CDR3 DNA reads TGCGCCAGCAGCTCCACGGGTAGCGGGGGGGCCGAGCAGTACTTC.

The CDR3 loop reads CASSPPGRPIYSGNTIYF. CDR3 bases: TGTGCCAGCAGCCCCCCGGGGAGGCCCATCTACTCTGGAAACACCATATATTTT. The genes are TRBV7-2 and TRBJ1-3, with D unresolved. The CDR3 is 18 amino acids. V lost 5 bases, J lost 0 bases, and 20 bases lay in between. CDR1 is SGHTA, CDR2 FQGNSA, per germline.

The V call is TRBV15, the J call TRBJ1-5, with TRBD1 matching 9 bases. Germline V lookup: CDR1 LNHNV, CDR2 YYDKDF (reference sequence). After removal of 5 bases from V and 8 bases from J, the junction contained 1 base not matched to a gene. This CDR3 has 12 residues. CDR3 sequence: CATSGDREPQHF. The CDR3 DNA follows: TGTGCCACCAGCGGGGACAGGGAGCCCCAGCATTTT.